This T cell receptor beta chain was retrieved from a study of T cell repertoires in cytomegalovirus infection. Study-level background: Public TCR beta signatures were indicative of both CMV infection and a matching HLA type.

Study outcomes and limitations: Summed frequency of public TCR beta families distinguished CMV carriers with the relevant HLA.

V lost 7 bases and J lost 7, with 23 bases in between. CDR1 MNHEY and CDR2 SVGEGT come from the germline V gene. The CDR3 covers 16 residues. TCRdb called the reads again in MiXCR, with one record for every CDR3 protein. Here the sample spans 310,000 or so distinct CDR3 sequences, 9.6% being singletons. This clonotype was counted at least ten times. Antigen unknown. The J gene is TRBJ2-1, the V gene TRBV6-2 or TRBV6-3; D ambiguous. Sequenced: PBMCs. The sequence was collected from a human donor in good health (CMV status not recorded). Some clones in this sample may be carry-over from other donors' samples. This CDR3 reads CASNKQPWGRWNEQFF. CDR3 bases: TGTGCCAGCAACAAACAGCCTTGGGGTCGGTGGAATGAGCAGTTCTTC.